This T cell receptor (beta chain) was recorded in a study of cytomegalovirus exposure and HLA in healthy donors (dated by TCRdb to the late 2010s). Background for the entire study: In an earlier analysis of under 750 of the donors, 276 Gb of sequence data and about 110 million unique TCR beta sequences from about 179 million T cells were reported. Roughly 300 gigabases of sequencing data and around 85 million unique TCR sequences made up an early release that covered fewer than 650 HLA-typed donors. Of the roughly 420 genotyped donors, 65% to 90% were placed in the genetic ancestry cluster associated with self-reported Caucasian donors. The study aimed to test whether signatures of past pathogen exposure could be identified by cataloging public T cell receptors. The study profiled the T cell repertoires of about 720 subjects by immunosequencing and related them to cytomegalovirus serostatus. In addition to the first cohort of around 670 subjects, a separate validation cohort of 120 different subjects was used. High-throughput TCR immunosequencing, statistical association of individual TCRs with disease status, and machine learning were combined to predict cytomegalovirus infection status. To study patterns of TCR occurrence, a later analysis re-analyzed previously published TCR beta repertoires from 550 to 800 donors and added high-resolution HLA genotyping. Rather than using new phenotypic data, the later analysis identified candidate immune exposures from TCR beta sequences and from how often those sequences occurred across donors. An earlier analysis of approximately 640 of the donors applied high-throughput TCR beta sequencing to assess whether each TCR beta V gene segment acted as functional or pseudogenic. Donor age, sex, ethnicity and CMV serostatus were compiled together with the repertoire data. In a later genetic analysis, genome-wide SNP genotypes for 398 of the 666 donors were used, and that subset was treated as a discovery cohort. All discovery cohort repertoires had been generated using a single sequencing platform. HLA typing included class I and class II loci at four-digit resolution. The number of typed donors differed by locus: about 629-640 for A, B, C, DRB1 and DQB1; approximately 520 for DQA1; approximately 600 for DPA1; and 400 to 480 for DPB1. Five DR-DQ haplotypes were handled as single units for association and clustering because linkage in the cohort was strong. Among some 400 genotyped donors of the cohort, an average of roughly 240,000 unique TCR beta nucleotide sequences were sequenced per donor, around 20% of them non-productive.

CDR1 and CDR2, per the germline V gene, are SQVTM and ANQGSEA. The CDR3 covers 16 residues, taking in both the cysteine and the phenylalanine. CDR3 DNA is the only sequence kept; it has 48 bases, read in frame from the first base. Compared with germline, V lacks 4 bases and J lacks 4 bases; bases without a gene match: 15. A word on this clone: This clone's antigen is unknown. Base-call qualities are not available, and no considerably larger clone is one nucleotide away.

The cohort consisted of 666 healthy bone marrow donors. Cohort members were all nominally healthy when sampled, although unrecorded immune exposures were likely present. The donor was CMV seronegative and was included in the group of over 300 seronegative cohort members. A peripheral blood sample was collected from each donor, and TCR beta sequencing was performed on peripheral blood mononuclear cells. The Qiagen DNeasy Blood Extraction Kit was used to extract genomic DNA from the blood cell samples. The library relied on the immunoSEQ multiplex PCR assay. For the multiplex PCR, a mixture combining 60 forward primers for TCR Vbeta segments and 13 reverse primers for TCR Jbeta segments was used. The CDR3 region of rearranged TCR beta genes was amplified from genomic DNA with a multiplex PCR assay. The Illumina HiSeq System was used to sequence the amplified TCR beta libraries as 87-base-pair reads. The original methods were these. A later analysis counted 75 million to 100 million unique TCR beta chains across the 666 repertoires, and roughly 11 million of these chains were shared by at least two donors. To remove PCR and sequencing errors, raw reads were error-corrected and collapsed into unique sequences using a nearest-neighbor algorithm that merged closely related sequences. To assign V, D and J gene segments, CDR3 sequences were aligned to IMGT reference sequences. Each retained sequence needed at least a six-nucleotide match to both a V gene segment and a J gene segment. Rearrangements were classified as productive when the CDR3 lacked stop codons and remained in frame with V and J, and all other rearrangements were classified as non-productive. Following IMGT convention, CDR3 was defined as the stretch from the second conserved V-encoded cysteine up to the conserved J-encoded phenylalanine. Sequences without an unambiguous match to a single V gene segment were excluded from the earlier analysis of several hundred of the donors. An earlier analysis of some 610 of the donors called V segments functional above 56.7% productive rearrangements and segregating when the between-donor standard deviation exceeded 5%. A statistical classification framework was built for diagnosing cytomegalovirus status from the catalog of TCR beta chain sequences. A later analysis assigned V and J genes by comparing TCR nucleotide sequences with IMGT/GENE-DB human TR gene sequences. In a later analysis, CDR3 sequences and most-parsimonious VDJ recombination scenarios were assigned using the TCRdist pipeline. In a later analysis, every TCR beta chain was defined by the combination of its CDR3 amino acid sequence and its V-gene family, and reads without a unique V-gene family were dropped. A later analysis removed 550 to 700 highly shared, low-generation-probability nucleotide sequences to deal with suspected cross-contamination and a sequencing artifact. In a later analysis, a clonal expansion index for each public chain was calculated from normalized within-repertoire ranks of inferred template counts. In a later analysis, generation probabilities were computed with a VDJ recombination model fitted to out-of-frame rearrangements, and the resulting probabilities were checked against IGoR. In a later analysis, hypergeometric tests were used to score TCR-TCR, TCR-HLA and TCR-CMV co-occurrence, with a repertoire-size bias correction applied to TCR pairs. A later analysis estimated false discovery rates by permuting HLA or CMV assignments 20 times. In a later analysis, co-occurring TCRs were grouped with DBSCAN, and TCRdist sequence similarity was added when clustering was performed within HLA-allele-positive subsets. For co-occurrence clustering, repertoires with fewer than 30,000 or more than 120,000 public chains were excluded, along with about five repertoires with anomalous nucleotide sharing. In its TCRdb copy, this immuneACCESS table keeps in-frame sequences only and misses some clones. Where compared with another copy, unresolved V genes explain less than half of these, and the others have no known cause. D and trimming come from the DNA, and the V and J calls and clone size come from that table. The sample table lists about 110,000 clones, around 78% of them with a count of one. In total, the top ten clones hold 7.8% of the sample.

Results and caveats for the whole study, not just this receptor: At a false discovery rate of 0.05, a later analysis linked under 20,000 TCR beta sequences to specific HLA alleles. Correlated functional status among segregating V segments might reflect linkage disequilibrium, but an unknown experimental factor could not be ruled out. The only immune exposure information available for the cohort was CMV serostatus. In the study, around 150 TCR beta chains were listed as associated with cytomegalovirus. A further reported finding was that TCR beta sequences accurately predicted the HLA-A and HLA-B alleles for most subjects in the first cohort. A cluster of highly shared sequence variants was judged likely to be a technical artifact of the sequencing pipeline. An earlier analysis of 450 to 750 of the donors showed that most TCR beta V segments appeared in productive rearrangements either about 87% or about 30% of the time, which broadly matched IMGT annotations. The cohort was sequenced for TCR beta chains only, and without alpha or paired-chain data the features that could be detected were limited. The earlier analysis of approximately 560 of the donors excluded 15 to 20 rarely observed V segments, including chromosome 9 orphons, because counts were too low. According to a later analysis, most CMV-associated TCR beta chains appeared to be HLA-restricted, and the HLA associations seemed to be driven largely by CMV exposure. In a later analysis, TCR association rates were found to vary across HLA loci, with the most associated TCRs seen for DRB1 alleles and the fewest for HLA-C alleles. Most TCR sequences were seen in very few donors, while some public TCRs were found in many individuals. Three of the identified cytomegalovirus-associated TCR beta chains were confirmed in vitro to be specific for cytomegalovirus antigens. Some IMGT-functional V segments, including TRBV6-2 and TRBV6-3, could not be told apart with the 87-base-pair reads, so those segments were excluded. The authors suggested that the approach could potentially be extended to other disease states and immunological phenotypes. Compared with equally common non-associated chains, HLA-associated TCR beta chains in a later analysis were more clonally expanded and had lower generation probabilities. Roughly uniform sequencing depth across donors was assumed in presence/absence analyses, although this assumption may not hold. According to a later genetic analysis, donors in an Asian-associated ancestry cluster had fewer N-insertions in productive TCRs than the approximately 710-donor mean. In both the original and validation cohorts, the classifier was reported to diagnose cytomegalovirus status with high specificity and sensitivity. In a later genetic analysis, a missense DCLRE1C variant was associated with V-gene and J-gene trimming of TCR beta chains, and the association was replicated in an independent cohort. Because HLA typing was missing for some donors at each locus, association tests included only the typed subset. Assigning TCR associations to individual alleles was difficult when HLA alleles, especially DR and DQ, strongly co-occurred. Several of the top co-occurrence clusters appeared to be linked to parvovirus B19, influenza, CMV and Epstein-Barr virus, according to a later analysis.

Rearrangement joined TRBV29-1 to TRBJ2-5; TRBD2 agrees with 7 junctional bases. The sequencing input was PBMCs. The sequence came from a man aged 25 to 40 in good health and CMV-seronegative. The nucleotides read TGCAGCGTTGGGGCTAGCGGAGGCAGAACTAGAGAGACCCAGTACTTC. It codes for CSVGASGGRTRETQYF.